These 15 T cell receptor beta chains came from one sample sequenced in a study of CD8 T cells in Susac syndrome. Random hexamers were used to reverse transcribe an amount of about 0.45 to 1 ug RNA. TCRdb reanalysed the immunoSEQ multiplex PCR reads using MiXCR and keeps one entry per CDR3 protein. The table has under 250,000 distinct CDR3 sequences, just under 95% seen once. The sequenced material came from CD4+ T cells from PBMCs. These receptors were collected from a human donor with multiple sclerosis.

This sequence joins TRBV5-6 and TRBJ2-1; 9 positions match TRBD1. Trimming took 5 bases from V and 5 from J; bases not matched to a gene: 5. The CDR3 sequence is 14 residues long. Germline loops: CDR1 SGHDT, CDR2 YYEEEE. The CDR3 DNA follows: TGTGCCAGCAGGACGGGACAGGGCCACAATGAGCAGTTCTTC. Its protein is CASRTGQGHNEQFF.

V is TRBV19 and J is TRBJ2-1, with D unclear. With 4 bases removed from V and 5 bases from J, the gap between germline ends came to 15 bases. Germline loops: CDR1 LNHDA, CDR2 SQIVND (reference sequence). The CDR3 runs 15 residues. The chain's CDR3 is CASSTLRGLHNEQFF. Here the CDR3 DNA reads TGTGCCAGTAGTACGTTAAGAGGTCTTCACAATGAGCAGTTCTTC. Full variable domain (remainder filled in from reference TRBV19 and TRBJ2-1): DGGITQSPKYLFRKEGQNVTLSCEQNLNHDAMYWYRQDPGQGLRLIYYSQIVNDFQKGDIAEGYSVSREKKESFPLTVTSAQKNPTAFYLCASSTLRGLHNEQFFGPGTRLTVL.

The chain combines TRBV20-1 with TRBJ2-2; D remains unclear. The CDR3 consists of 14 residues. Germline V lookup: CDR1 DFQATT, CDR2 SNEGSKA (reference sequence). With 2 bases removed from V and 0 bases from J, the gap between germline ends came to 7 bases. The CDR3 spells CSARSQPNTGELFF. CDR3 bases: TGCAGTGCTAGATCCCAGCCGAACACCGGGGAGCTGTTTTTT.

The chain couples TRBV6-1 to TRBJ2-7; no firm D call. Trimming left V 0 bases short and J 5 bases short, with 8 bases between. Germline V gene lookup returns CDR1 MNHNS and CDR2 SASEGT. The CDR3 length is 13 residues. CDR3 nucleotides: TGTGCCAGCAGTGAAGCGGGGTCCCACGAGCAGTACTTC. As protein: CASSEAGSHEQYF.

The chain recombines TRBV20-1 with TRBJ1-5, with D possibly TRBD1 on 5 matching bases. In germline, CDR1 is DFQATT, CDR2 SNEGSKA (reference sequence). V was pared by 2 bases and J by 0 bases, with 17 bases between. The CDR3 is 17 residues long. CDR3 sequence: CSARPLRGGDSNQPQHF. The CDR3 DNA is TGCAGTGCTAGACCCCTCCGGGGAGGGGATAGCAATCAGCCCCAGCATTTT.

The rearrangement links TRBV3-1 to TRBJ2-3, with D possibly matching TRBD1 (6 bases). CDR1 and CDR2 (germline): LGHDT, YNNKEL (reference sequence). Deletions cut 2 bases from V and 6 bases from J, with 9 bases between. The CDR3 covers 13 residues. CDR3 region: CASSQWQGDTQYF. Here the CDR3 DNA reads TGTGCCAGCAGCCAATGGCAGGGGGATACGCAGTATTTT.

The chain joins TRBV11-2 to TRBJ2-7, with TRBD1 matching 7 bases. Germline V gene lookup returns CDR1 SGHAT and CDR2 FQNNGV. Trimming removed 6 bases from V and 0 bases from J; junction bases left unmatched: 8. The CDR3 spans 15 residues. Written as DNA, the CDR3 is TGTGCCAGCAGAAGACCGGGACAGAGCTCCTACGAGCAGTACTTC. Protein product: CASRRPGQSSYEQYF.

The chain carries TRBV25-1 and TRBJ2-5, with D possibly matching TRBD2 (6 bases). V lost 5 bases to trimming and J lost 5 bases, with 21 bases between them. Germline assignment: CDR1 MGHDK and CDR2 SYGVNS. The CDR3 contains 16 residues. The DNA for the CDR3 is TGTGCCAGCAGTTCAACGACTCGGCCCGCGGGGGAGACCCAGTACTTC. Amino acids: CASSSTTRPAGETQYF.

V is TRBV11-3 and J is TRBJ2-1; unclear D gene. The V gene lost 0 bases and the J gene lost 5 bases, with 11 bases spanning the gap. Germline V gives CDR1 SGHNT, CDR2 YENEEA. The CDR3 consists of 15 residues. In DNA, the CDR3 is TGTGCCAGCAGCTTAGAACACAACCCGCACAATGAGCAGTTCTTC. As protein: CASSLEHNPHNEQFF.

V usage is TRBV12-3 or TRBV12-4 and J usage is TRBJ1-5; no definite D call. This CDR3 region has 12 residues. The ends were cut back, 3 bases at V and 7 bases at J, with 7 bases in the middle. Written as DNA, the CDR3 is TGTGCCAGCAGTTTTGGTGGACAGCCCCAGCATTTT. Translation: CASSFGGQPQHF.

This clonotype appeared once. This chain links TRBV10-1 with TRBJ2-2; D is undetermined. Germline V gene sequence: CDR1 WNHNN, CDR2 SYGVQD (reference sequence). This CDR3 has 16 residues. The V gene lost 1 base and the J gene lost 0 bases, with 9 bases spanning the gap. As DNA, the CDR3 is TGCGCCAGCAGTGAGTTCGGCAGGACGAACACCGGGGAGCTGTTTTTT. Amino acids: CASSEFGRTNTGELFF.

This chain connects TRBV19 to TRBJ2-7; D may correspond to TRBD1 or TRBD2 (5 bases each). Germline V lookup: CDR1 LNHDA, CDR2 SQIVND (reference sequence). The CDR3 sequence is 11 residues long. V lost 8 bases and J lost 4, with 9 bases in between. The DNA for the CDR3 is TGTGCCAGTGGGGACCGTTACGAGCAGTACTTC. This codes for CASGDRYEQYF.

The chain employs TRBV19 and TRBJ2-6, with TRBD1 matching 9 bases. Germline V gene sequence: CDR1 LNHDA, CDR2 SQIVND (reference sequence). CDR3 size: 16 residues. J lost 4 bases, V lost 6 bases, and 7 bases had no gene match. CDR3 loop: CASSKDRGAGANVLTF. Written as DNA, the CDR3 is TGTGCCAGTAGCAAAGACAGGGGGGCCGGGGCCAACGTCCTGACTTTC.

The chain recombines TRBV25-1 with TRBJ2-1; 12 bases are a match to TRBD2. CDR3 length equals 14 residues. The germline V gene has CDR1 MGHDK and CDR2 SYGVNS. Trimming removed 7 bases from V and 3 bases from J; junction bases left unmatched: 1. The CDR3: CASTSGGDYNEQFF. The CDR3 DNA reads TGTGCCAGCACTAGCGGGGGGGACTACAATGAGCAGTTCTTC.

This chain connects TRBV24-1 to TRBJ2-1, with 14 bases identical to TRBD2. This CDR3 is 18 amino acids long. The ends lost 4 bases at V and 4 bases at J; junction bases unmatched: 8. CDR1 and CDR2 from the germline V gene are KGHDR and SFDVKD. CDR3 loop: CATSDRGTSGRGYNEQFF. The CDR3 DNA sequence: TGTGCCACCAGTGACCGAGGGACTAGCGGGAGAGGATACAATGAGCAGTTCTTC.